This T cell receptor beta chain was retrieved from a study of beta chain features in type 1 diabetes. The study's findings and limits: Reads derived from cDNA could over-represent cells showing high TCR expression. Shortening of TCRB CDR3s, moderate but significant, appeared in all four CD4+ subsets of Type 1 diabetes patients.

A word on this clone: Antigen: not known.

cDNA synthesis used the whole RNA isolate, giving expressed TCRB sequences. Profiled with immunoSEQ multiplex PCR; TCRdb holds only in-frame clones, not every one. The sample lists 600,000 to 700,000 clones; approximately 13% were seen once. The receptor's source is a young man with type 1 diabetes. Sequencing was performed on naive CD4+ T cells from blood.

The CDR3, as DNA: TGTGCCAGCAGCGTAGGGCCCCGTCGGCAGGGTGGTCCACCCCTCCACTTT. This encodes CASSVGPRRQGGPPLHF. The V gene is TRBV9, the J gene TRBJ1-6; TRBD1 is a possible D gene (5 bases). The CDR3 spans 17 residues. With 0 bases removed from V and 11 bases from J, the gap between germline ends came to 21 bases. Germline CDR1 and CDR2: SGDLS and YYNGEE.